Below are 22 T cell receptor beta chains sequenced from a single sample in a study of blood T cell repertoires in COVID-19. Assay: immunoSEQ multiplex PCR; the TCRdb copy retains only in-frame clones and omits some. The sample has about 110,000 clones; nearly 90% are singletons. Input material: peripheral blood. The receptors were sampled from a woman aged 70-85 years who had recovered from COVID-19.

This rearrangement joins TRBV30 to TRBJ1-3; D is undetermined. This CDR3 contains 11 residues. Germline V gene sequence: CDR1 GTSNPN, CDR2 SVGIG (reference sequence). Between the trimmed V and J ends, which lost 0 bases and 8 bases, there was a span of 5 bases. For the CDR3, the DNA is TGTGCCTGGAGTGTAACGGACACCATATATTTT. It codes for CAWSVTDTIYF.

The rearrangement links TRBV18 to TRBJ2-5; 8 positions match TRBD2. The J segment lost 2 bases and the V segment lost 3 bases, leaving 8 bases of the junction unmatched. From germline, CDR1 is KGHSH and CDR2 LQKENI. The CDR3 is made up of 16 amino acids. The CDR3 loop reads CASSPYSGGVQETQYF. In nucleotides, the CDR3 is TGTGCCAGCTCACCGTACTCGGGGGGGGTACAAGAGACCCAGTACTTC. The full variable domain, completed using reference TRBV18 and TRBJ2-5, is NAGVMQNPRHLVRRRGQEARLRCSPMKGHSHVYWYRQLPEEGLKFMVYLQKENIIDESGMPKERFSAEFPKEGPSILRIQQVVRGDSAAYFCASSPYSGGVQETQYFGPGTRLLVL.

The chain couples TRBV5-5 to TRBJ2-3; no definite D call. The germline gives CDR1 SGHKS, CDR2 YYEKEE (reference sequence). Deletions cut 2 bases from V and 7 bases from J, with 11 bases between. This CDR3 contains 13 residues. CDR3 in DNA: TGTGCCAGCAGCTTAGCTATGGAGAATACGCAGTATTTT. Its protein is CASSLAMENTQYF.

V is TRBV7-9 and J is TRBJ2-3; no firm D call. Trimming left V 4 bases short and J 1 base short, with 15 bases between. The length of the CDR3 is 16 residues. CDR1 and CDR2 from the germline V gene are SEHNR and FQNEAQ (reference sequence). The CDR3 sequence: CASSSKRGSGTDTQYF. The CDR3 nucleotides read TGTGCCAGCAGCTCAAAGCGTGGGTCGGGCACAGATACGCAGTATTTT.

The chain carries TRBV10-3 and TRBJ2-7; 9 bases line up with TRBD2. Germline CDR1 ENHRY, CDR2 SYGVKD. The CDR3 totals 14 residues. The ends lost 10 bases at V and 2 bases at J; junction bases unmatched: 9. The CDR3 coding sequence is TGTGCCACCGCGGGGGGGGACGGCGCCTACGAGCAGTACTTC. This sequence encodes CATAGGDGAYEQYF.

This clone was seen only a few times. The J gene is TRBJ2-2, the V gene TRBV5-4, with TRBD2 matching 13 bases. The CDR3 covers 16 residues. CDR1 and CDR2 (germline): SGHNT, YYREEE (reference sequence). The ends lost 4 bases at V and 7 bases at J; junction bases unmatched: 7. CDR3 loop: CASSRGLAGASGELFF. DNA for the CDR3: TGTGCCAGCAGCCGAGGACTAGCGGGAGCTAGCGGGGAGCTGTTTTTT.

The chain uses TRBV14 and TRBJ2-5, with a possible D match to TRBD2 (5 bases). CDR1 is SGHDN and CDR2 is FVKESK in the germline V gene. Between the trimmed V and J ends, which lost 0 bases and 5 bases, there was a span of 13 bases. This CDR3 comprises 15 residues. CDR3 sequence (DNA): TGTGCCAGCAGCCAAGATCTCGGGAATGGGGAGACCCAGTACTTC. Residues: CASSQDLGNGETQYF.

The chain carries TRBV4-1 and TRBJ2-7, with 16 bases aligning to TRBD2. The CDR3 sequence is 20 residues long. V gave up 0 bases and J gave up 1 base; unmatched junction bases: 9. The germline V gene encodes CDR1 MGHRA and CDR2 YSYEKL. For the CDR3, the DNA is TGCGCCAGCAGCCAAGAACAAGGGACTAGCGGGAGGGCCTGGTCCTACGAGCAGTACTTC. It is translated as CASSQEQGTSGRAWSYEQYF.

This clone occurred a few times. CDR3: CAGGTRRNNEQFF. The CDR3 DNA reads as TGTGCCGGAGGGACGCGGCGTAACAATGAGCAGTTCTTC. The chain has TRBV28 and TRBJ2-1, with a possible D match to TRBD2 (6 bases). This CDR3 region has 13 residues. Per germline, CDR1 MDHEN and CDR2 SYDVKM. Trimming stripped 11 bases from V and 5 bases from J, with 16 bases between.

V and J are TRBV5-1 and TRBJ1-5, with unresolved D. Germline CDR1 is SGHRS and CDR2 is YFSETQ. The CDR3 consists of 14 residues. Trimming took off 1 base at V and 0 bases at J, with 5 bases between the two ends. The CDR3 DNA follows: TGCGCCAGCAGCTTGTCCGGTAGCAATCAGCCCCAGCATTTT. It specifies CASSLSGSNQPQHF.

The chain couples TRBV7-2 to TRBJ1-5; a possible D gene is TRBD1 (5 bases). Per the germline V gene, CDR1 is SGHTA and CDR2 is FQGNSA. This CDR3 region has 13 residues. V was shortened by 1 base and J by 7 bases, with 8 bases between the two germline ends. Written as DNA, the CDR3 is TGTGCCAGCAGCTTAGGAAGGGGACAGCCCCAGCATTTT. As protein: CASSLGRGQPQHF.

This chain uses TRBV6-5 with TRBJ1-2; D gene ambiguous. V was trimmed by 2 bases and J by 5 bases, leaving 18 bases between them. The CDR3 contains 16 residues. Germline V gene lookup returns CDR1 MNHEY and CDR2 SVGAGI. CDR3 DNA sequence: TGTGCCAGCAGTTACGGATCCGCGGAGCCTACGTATGGCTACACCTTC. Amino acids: CASSYGSAEPTYGYTF.

The gene calls are TRBV28 and TRBJ1-1, with a weak D call TRBD1 (6 bases). V was clipped by 4 bases and J by 0 bases, with 9 bases between them. CDR1 MDHEN and CDR2 SYDVKM come from the germline V gene. The CDR3 loop spans 14 amino acids. The CDR3 protein is CASSSTGLNTEAFF. Written as DNA, the CDR3 is TGTGCCAGCAGTTCTACAGGGTTGAACACTGAAGCTTTCTTT.

The chain links TRBV7-2 to TRBJ2-7, with TRBD1 matching over 9 bases. Germline values: CDR1 SGHTA, CDR2 FQGNSA. J lost 2 bases, V lost 5 bases, and 10 bases had no gene match. The CDR3 is 16 amino acids. The CDR3 is CASSGAGTGSPYEQYF. The CDR3 coding sequence is TGTGCCAGCAGCGGCGCCGGGACAGGGTCCCCCTACGAGCAGTACTTC.

The CDR3 nucleotides read TGTGCCATCAGCCCCCTAGCGACTAGCGGGTTGAATGAGCAGTTCTTC. It translates to CAISPLATSGLNEQFF. The V and J genes are TRBV10-3 and TRBJ2-1; 10 nucleotides line up with TRBD2. This CDR3 comprises 16 residues. The J segment lost 7 bases and the V segment lost 6 bases, leaving 12 bases of the junction unmatched. Germline CDR1 ENHRY, CDR2 SYGVKD.

V is TRBV5-1 and J is TRBJ2-5, with 16 bases aligning to TRBD2. The germline V gene encodes CDR1 SGHRS and CDR2 YFSETQ. The CDR3 covers 16 residues. The V segment lost 4 bases and the J segment 6 bases; nucleotides outside the gene matches: 6. CDR3 DNA sequence: TGCGCCAGCAGCCGGGGACTAGCGGGGGGGCCGCAGACCCAGTACTTC. It specifies CASSRGLAGGPQTQYF.

In DNA, the CDR3 is TGTGCCAGCAGTTGGGGGACTAGCGGGGGTTGGTTCTTC. It encodes CASSWGTSGGWFF. The chain has TRBV27 and TRBJ2-1, with 14 bases lining up with TRBD2. Trimming at V came to 4 bases and at J to 15 bases, leaving 5 bases not matched to a gene. Germline assignment: CDR1 MNHEY and CDR2 SMNVEV (reference sequence). The CDR3 is made up of 13 amino acids.

This clone showed up just once. V is TRBV18 and J is TRBJ1-3; D not resolved. Trimming stripped 4 bases from V and 0 bases from J, with 10 bases between. The V gene's germline CDR1 is KGHSH and CDR2 LQKENI. There are 15 residues in the CDR3. In DNA, the CDR3 is TGTGCCAGCTCACGACCGGGGAGCTCTGGAAACACCATATATTTT. This encodes CASSRPGSSGNTIYF.

V gene TRBV27 combines with J gene TRBJ2-7, with 10 bases fitting TRBD2. Germline-derived CDR1 and CDR2 are MNHEY and SMNVEV (reference sequence). This CDR3 spans 16 amino acids. J gave up 6 bases and V 4 bases, and 12 bases lay outside the gene matches. CDR3 coding DNA: TGTGCCAGCAGTTCCTTGGATGAGCTAGCGGGAGCCGAGCAGTACTTC. It encodes CASSSLDELAGAEQYF.

The chain carries TRBV9 and TRBJ2-1; TRBD2 agrees at 7 bases. Germline loops: CDR1 SGDLS, CDR2 YYNGEE. The CDR3 consists of 14 residues. V lost 3 bases to trimming and J lost 3 bases; unmatched junction nucleotides: 3. The chain's CDR3 is CASSGGLGYNEQFF. The CDR3 bases are TGTGCCAGCAGCGGTGGACTAGGCTACAATGAGCAGTTCTTC. The variable domain in full, completed from reference TRBV9 and TRBJ2-1, reads DSGVTQTPKHLITATGQRVTLRCSPRSGDLSVYWYQQSLDQGLQFLIQYYNGEERAKGNILERFSAQQFPDLHSELNLSSLELGDSALYFCASSGGLGYNEQFFGPGTRLTVL.

This clone was seen only once. This chain uses TRBV9 with TRBJ2-1; TRBD2 aligns across 13 bases. J lost 4 bases, V lost 2 bases, and 9 bases had no gene match. Per germline, CDR1 SGDLS and CDR2 YYNGEE. The CDR3 extends over 18 amino acids. In nucleotides, the CDR3 is TGTGCCAGCAGCGTCGCAACCGGGACTAGCGGGGTTTACAATGAGCAGTTCTTC. This encodes CASSVATGTSGVYNEQFF.

The gene calls are TRBV28 and TRBJ1-2, with 7 bases identical to TRBD1. The CDR3 totals 18 residues. Germline V CDR1 and CDR2: MDHEN, SYDVKM. V was pared by 3 bases and J by 0 bases, with 13 bases of the junction left unmatched. The CDR3 sequence is CASSFWQGDTLANYGYTF. In nucleotides, the CDR3 is TGTGCCAGCAGTTTCTGGCAGGGGGACACCTTAGCTAACTATGGCTACACCTTC.